This T cell receptor beta chain was identified during a study of T-cell reconstitution after alpha-beta-depleted transplantation in children (dated by TCRdb to the mid-2010s). Study-wide context: Using TCR repertoire profiling, the study quantitatively followed how T-cell immune reconstitution unfolded in children after TCRalphabeta/CD19-depleted allogeneic hematopoietic cell transplantation.

The protocol used for the library was PCR. This sample was sequenced with an Illumina HiSeq 2500. TCR library preparation used molecular barcoding, with unique molecular identifiers applied to normalize quantification of the TCRbeta repertoire. The raw public reads went through TCRdb reprocessing: fastp at Q25, MiXCR clone calling, in-frame beta chains kept. CDR3 protein duplicates are merged, each entry listing the most common genes and DNA. This sample gives 100,000 or so distinct CDR3 sequences in total; roughly an eighth of them show up just once. The ten largest clones represent around 13% of the sample. V gives up 7 bases and J gives up 6 bases, and the segment between their germline ends measures 13 bases. CDR1 and CDR2, per the germline V gene, are MNHEY and SVGEGT. The CDR3 starts with the cysteine, ends with the phenylalanine, and has 13 residues. Just the 39-base CDR3 DNA is kept, in frame starting at base 1.

This clonotype was recorded at least ten times. The antigen it binds to is not known. The record has no base qualities; no much larger clone is one base away. This TCR came from a human donor who donated a stem cell graft to a child with inherited bone marrow failure. The specimen was PBMCs from the stem cell graft donor, collected from the stem cell graft. The rearranged chain carries TRBV6-2 or TRBV6-3 and TRBJ1-5; the best D guess is TRBD1, with 5 bases matching. The CDR3 is CASTQGRGQPQHF. The nucleotide sequence reads TGTGCCAGCACCCAGGGAAGGGGTCAGCCCCAGCATTTT.